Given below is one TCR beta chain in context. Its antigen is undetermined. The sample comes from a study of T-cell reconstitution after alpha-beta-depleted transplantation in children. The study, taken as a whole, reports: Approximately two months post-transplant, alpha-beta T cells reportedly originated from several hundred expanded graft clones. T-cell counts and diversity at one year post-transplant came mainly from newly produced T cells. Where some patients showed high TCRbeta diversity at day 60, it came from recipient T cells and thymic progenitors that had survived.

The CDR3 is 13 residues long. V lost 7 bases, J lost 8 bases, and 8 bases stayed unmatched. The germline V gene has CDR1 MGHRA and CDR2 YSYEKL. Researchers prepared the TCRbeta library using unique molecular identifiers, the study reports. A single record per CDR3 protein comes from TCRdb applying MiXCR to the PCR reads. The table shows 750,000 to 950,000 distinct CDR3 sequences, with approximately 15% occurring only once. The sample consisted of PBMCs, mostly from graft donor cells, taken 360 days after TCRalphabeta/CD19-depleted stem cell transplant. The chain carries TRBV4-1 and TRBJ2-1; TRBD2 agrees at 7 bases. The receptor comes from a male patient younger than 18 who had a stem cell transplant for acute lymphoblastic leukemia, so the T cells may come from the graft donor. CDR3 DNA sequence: TGCGCCAGCACCGCGGGAGCCGCATATGAGCAGTTCTTC. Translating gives CASTAGAAYEQFF.